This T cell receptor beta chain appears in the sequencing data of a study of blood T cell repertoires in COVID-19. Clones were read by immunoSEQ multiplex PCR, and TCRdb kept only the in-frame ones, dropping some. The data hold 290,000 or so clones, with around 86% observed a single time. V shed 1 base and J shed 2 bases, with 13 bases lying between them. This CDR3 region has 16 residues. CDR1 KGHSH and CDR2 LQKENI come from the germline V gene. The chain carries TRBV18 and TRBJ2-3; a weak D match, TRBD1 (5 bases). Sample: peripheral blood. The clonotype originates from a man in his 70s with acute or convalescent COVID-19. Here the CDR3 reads CASSPQQEPITDTQYF. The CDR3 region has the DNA TGTGCCAGCTCACCACAACAGGAACCGATCACAGATACGCAGTATTTT. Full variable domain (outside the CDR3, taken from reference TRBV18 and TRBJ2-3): NAGVMQNPRHLVRRRGQEARLRCSPMKGHSHVYWYRQLPEEGLKFMVYLQKENIIDESGMPKERFSAEFPKEGPSILRIQQVVRGDSAAYFCASSPQQEPITDTQYFGPGTRLTVL.